This TCR beta chain was found in a study of cytomegalovirus exposure and HLA in healthy donors. V shed 1 base, J shed 1 base, and the junction held 1 base outside the gene matches. The CDR3 is 15 amino acids. Per germline, CDR1 SGHTA and CDR2 FQGTGA. The PCR contained 60 Vbeta and 13 Jbeta primers. This table comes from immunoSEQ multiplex PCR, and its TCRdb copy is limited to in-frame clones, with some not included. The sample has 150,000 or so clones, approximately 78% seen once; the top ten hold around 2.9%. Comments on this clone: Its antigen remains unknown.

Study findings and constraints: The study flagged roughly 160 TCR beta chains as cytomegalovirus-associated. For most TCR beta V segments, an earlier analysis put the productive rate at about 87% or about 30% of the time.

The source is a middle-aged man in good health and CMV-seropositive. Sequenced material: PBMCs. The chain is built from TRBV7-3 and TRBJ2-1, with 7 bases matching TRBD1. The CDR3 loop reads CASSLMGQSYNEQFF. The CDR3 DNA reads TGTGCCAGCAGCTTAATGGGACAGTCCTACAATGAGCAGTTCTTC.